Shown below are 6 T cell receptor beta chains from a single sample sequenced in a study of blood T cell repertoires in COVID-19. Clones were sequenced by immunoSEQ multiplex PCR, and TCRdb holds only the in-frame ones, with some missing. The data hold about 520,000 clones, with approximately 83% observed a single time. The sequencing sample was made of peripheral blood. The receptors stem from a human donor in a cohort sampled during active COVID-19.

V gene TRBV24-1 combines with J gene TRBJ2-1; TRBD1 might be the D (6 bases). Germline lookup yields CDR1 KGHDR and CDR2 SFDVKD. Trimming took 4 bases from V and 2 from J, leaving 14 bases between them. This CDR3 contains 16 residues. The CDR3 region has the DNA TGTGCCACCAGTGACCGGACAGCTAGAACCTACAATGAGCAGTTCTTC. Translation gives CATSDRTARTYNEQFF.

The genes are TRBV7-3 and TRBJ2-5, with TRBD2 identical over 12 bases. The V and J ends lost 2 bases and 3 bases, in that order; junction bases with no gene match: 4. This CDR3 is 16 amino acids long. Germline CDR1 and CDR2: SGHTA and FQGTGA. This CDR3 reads CASSLSLAGGEETQYF. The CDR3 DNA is TGTGCCAGCAGCTTATCACTAGCGGGAGGTGAAGAGACCCAGTACTTC. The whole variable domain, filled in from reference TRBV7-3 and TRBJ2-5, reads GAGVSQTPSNKVTEKGKYVELRCDPISGHTALYWYRQSLGQGPEFLIYFQGTGAADDSGLPNDRFFAVRPEGSVSTLKIQRTERGDSAVYLCASSLSLAGGEETQYFGPGTRLLVL.

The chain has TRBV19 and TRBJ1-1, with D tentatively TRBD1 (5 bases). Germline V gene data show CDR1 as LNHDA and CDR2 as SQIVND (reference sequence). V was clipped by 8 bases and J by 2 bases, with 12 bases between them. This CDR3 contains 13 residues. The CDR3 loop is CASATGLNTEAFF. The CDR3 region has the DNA TGTGCCAGTGCTACGGGACTTAACACTGAAGCTTTCTTT.

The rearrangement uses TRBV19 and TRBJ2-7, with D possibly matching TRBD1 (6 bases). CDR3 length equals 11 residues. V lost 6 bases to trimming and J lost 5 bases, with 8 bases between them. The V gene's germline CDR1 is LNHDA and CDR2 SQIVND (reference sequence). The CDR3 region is CASRQGNEQYF. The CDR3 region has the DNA TGTGCCAGTAGACAGGGTAACGAGCAGTACTTC.

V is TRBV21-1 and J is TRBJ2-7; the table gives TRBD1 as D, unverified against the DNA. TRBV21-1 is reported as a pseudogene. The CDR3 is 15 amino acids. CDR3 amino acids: CASSRLGHLSYEQYF. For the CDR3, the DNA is TGTGCCAGCAGCCGATTGGGACACCTCTCCTACGAGCAGTACTTC.

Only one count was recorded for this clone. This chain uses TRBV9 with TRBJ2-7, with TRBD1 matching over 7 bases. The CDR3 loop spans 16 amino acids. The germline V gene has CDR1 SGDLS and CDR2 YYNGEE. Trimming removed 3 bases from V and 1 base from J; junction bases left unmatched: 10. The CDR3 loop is CASSADRDSLSYEQYF. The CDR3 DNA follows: TGTGCCAGCAGCGCAGACCGGGACAGCCTATCCTACGAGCAGTACTTC. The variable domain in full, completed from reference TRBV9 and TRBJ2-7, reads DSGVTQTPKHLITATGQRVTLRCSPRSGDLSVYWYQQSLDQGLQFLIQYYNGEERAKGNILERFSAQQFPDLHSELNLSSLELGDSALYFCASSADRDSLSYEQYFGPGTRLTVT.